One sample yielded the 30 T cell receptor beta chains listed below, sequenced in a study of OX40 agonist ivuxolimab in advanced cancers. Clones were read by immunoSEQ multiplex PCR, and TCRdb kept only the in-frame ones, dropping some. The repertoire has tens of thousands of clones, roughly 83% of them found once; the top ten carry approximately 25%. Sequenced material: CD4+ or CD8+ T cells sorted from blood, taken in a trial of the OX40 agonist ivuxolimab. The receptor set was obtained from an adult with an advanced solid tumor such as melanoma, head and neck, liver or kidney cancer.

This clone has just a few counts. The chain joins TRBV5-1 to TRBJ1-1; no firm D call. The CDR3 sequence is 12 residues long. Germline V gene data show CDR1 as SGHRS and CDR2 as YFSETQ. V lost 0 bases and J 7 bases, leaving 7 bases between the germline ends. CDR3 region: CASSLEAGEAFF. CDR3 coding DNA: TGCGCCAGCAGCTTGGAGGCGGGTGAAGCTTTCTTT.

The CDR3 protein is CASSISSGANVLTF. In DNA form, the CDR3 reads TGTGCCAGTAGTATCTCTTCTGGGGCCAACGTCCTGACTTTC. The J gene is TRBJ2-6, the V gene TRBV19; D not resolved. Trimming shortened V by 3 bases and J by 1 base, and 4 bases separated the two germline ends. There are 14 residues in the CDR3. Germline loops: CDR1 LNHDA, CDR2 SQIVND (reference sequence).

This sequence joins TRBV12-5 and TRBJ2-7; D may match TRBD1 or TRBD2 (6 bases each). This CDR3 has 16 amino acids. Trimming took 0 bases from V and 5 from J, leaving 17 bases between them. Per germline, CDR1 LGHNT and CDR2 FRNRAP. CDR3 amino acids: CASGLVRGQGRNEQYF. The CDR3 nucleotides read TGTGCTAGTGGTTTGGTACGCGGGCAGGGGAGGAACGAGCAGTACTTC.

In DNA, the CDR3 is TGTGCCAGCAGTTGGACTAGCGCCAACGAGCAGTACTTC. It translates to CASSWTSANEQYF. The chain carries TRBV6-6 and TRBJ2-7, with TRBD2 identical over 9 bases. The CDR3 consists of 13 residues. Germline assignment: CDR1 MNHNY and CDR2 SVGAGI (reference sequence). V dropped 4 bases and J dropped 5; count of bases not matched to a gene: 3.

This chain connects TRBV6-6 to TRBJ1-2, with D perhaps matching TRBD1 (5 bases). CDR1 is MNHNY, CDR2 SVGAGI, per germline (reference sequence). The germline V and J ends were trimmed by 1 base and 8 bases, with 14 bases remaining between them. This CDR3 comprises 14 residues. CDR3 in DNA: TGTGCCAGCAGTTACTACACAGGAGTTGGCGGCTACACCTTC. Its translation: CASSYYTGVGGYTF.

This clone was picked up one time. V and J are TRBV6-5 and TRBJ1-5; D might be TRBD1 (6 bases). CDR3 length equals 14 residues. The ends were cut back, 5 bases at V and 7 bases at J, with 15 bases in the middle. CDR1 and CDR2 (germline): MNHEY, SVGAGI. The CDR3: CASSDIGGGQPQHF. In DNA form, the CDR3 reads TGTGCCAGCAGTGACATAGGAGGGGGGCAGCCCCAGCATTTT.

J is TRBJ2-2 and V is TRBV23-1, with D maybe TRBD1 (5 bases). TRBV23-1 is an ORF; its function is uncertain. V was shortened by 6 bases and J by 3 bases, with 8 bases between the two germline ends. CDR3 length: 13 residues. This CDR3 reads CASRVGDTGELFF. The CDR3 DNA is TGCGCCAGCAGGGTAGGGGACACCGGGGAGCTGTTTTTT.

This chain's CDR3 is CASSQAGTHHNEQFF. The DNA of the CDR3 is TGTGCCAGCAGTCAAGCCGGGACCCATCACAATGAGCAGTTCTTC. V and J are TRBV25-1 and TRBJ2-1; either TRBD1 or TRBD2 may fit D (5 bases each). The ends were cut back, 5 bases at V and 5 bases at J, with 16 bases in the middle. The CDR3 covers 15 residues. Germline V lookup: CDR1 MGHDK, CDR2 SYGVNS. The full variable domain, in which reference TRBV25-1 and TRBJ2-1 provide the parts outside the CDR3, is EADIYQTPRYLVIGTGKKITLECSQTMGHDKMYWYQQDPGMELHLIHYSYGVNSTEKGDLSSESTVSRIRTEHFPLTLESARPSHTSQYLCASSQAGTHHNEQFFGPGTRLTVL.

This chain uses TRBV4-3 with TRBJ1-1; no definite D call. The CDR3 has 17 residues. Trimming left V 0 bases short and J 7 bases short, with 21 bases between. CDR1 and CDR2 from the germline V gene are LGHNA and YSLEER. In DNA, the CDR3 is TGCGCCAGCAGCCAAGATCTTGTGCGGACCTTCCTTGATGAAGCTTTCTTT. It specifies CASSQDLVRTFLDEAFF.

This chain joins TRBV5-4 and TRBJ2-5; 13 bases match TRBD2. V gave up 3 bases and J gave up 7 bases; unmatched junction bases: 12. The CDR3 is 17 amino acids. Germline CDR1 is SGHNT and CDR2 is YYREEE (reference sequence). This chain's CDR3 is CASSSLTSGGQRGTQYF. In DNA form, the CDR3 reads TGTGCCAGCAGCTCTTTGACTAGCGGGGGGCAACGGGGGACCCAGTACTTC.

The V gene is TRBV7-9, the J gene TRBJ2-7; TRBD2 is a possible D gene (5 bases). Germline CDR1 SEHNR, CDR2 FQNEAQ (reference sequence). The ends were cut back, 6 bases at V and 1 base at J, with 13 bases in the middle. The CDR3 is made up of 14 amino acids. The CDR3 nucleotides are TGTGCCAGCAGGGCAGGCCGGGGATCCTACGAGCAGTACTTC. It encodes CASRAGRGSYEQYF.

This rearrangement joins TRBV5-1 to TRBJ2-3; TRBD2 agrees at 12 bases. Germline V gives CDR1 SGHRS, CDR2 YFSETQ. The CDR3 covers 17 residues. The V segment lost 5 bases and the J segment 1 base; nucleotides outside the gene matches: 8. CDR3 nucleotide sequence: TGCGCCAGCAGGCCGACTAGCGGGGGATTGCGCACAGATACGCAGTATTTT. Its translation: CASRPTSGGLRTDTQYF.

This chain connects TRBV19 to TRBJ1-5; D perhaps matches TRBD1 (6 bases). Germline CDR1 LNHDA, CDR2 SQIVND (reference sequence). The V end lost 9 bases, the J end lost 2 bases, and 26 bases lay between the germline ends. This CDR3 has 18 residues. The CDR3 protein is CASMEPGHLPVRNQPQHF. The CDR3 DNA follows: TGTGCCAGCATGGAGCCGGGACACCTCCCAGTTCGCAATCAGCCCCAGCATTTT. Full variable domain (outside the CDR3, taken from reference TRBV19 and TRBJ1-5): DGGITQSPKYLFRKEGQNVTLSCEQNLNHDAMYWYRQDPGQGLRLIYYSQIVNDFQKGDIAEGYSVSREKKESFPLTVTSAQKNPTAFYLCASMEPGHLPVRNQPQHFGDGTRLSIL.

The V and J genes are TRBV7-3 and TRBJ2-7, with 12 bases identical to TRBD2. V was pared by 6 bases and J by 6 bases, with 6 bases of the junction left unmatched. The germline V gene has CDR1 SGHTA and CDR2 FQGTGA. The CDR3 is 14 amino acids. The CDR3 region has the DNA TGTGCCAGCAGTTCCTCGACTAGCGGGGGCGAGCAGTACTTC. Its protein is CASSSSTSGGEQYF.

The chain joins TRBV7-9 to TRBJ2-1; 10 bases match TRBD1. The CDR3 spans 16 residues. Per the germline V gene, CDR1 is SEHNR and CDR2 is FQNEAQ (reference sequence). The ends lost 5 bases at V and 2 bases at J; junction bases unmatched: 6. CDR3 loop: CASSAGQGKAYNEQFF. The CDR3 nucleotides are TGTGCCAGCAGCGCGGGACAGGGGAAAGCCTACAATGAGCAGTTCTTC.

In nucleotides, the CDR3 is TGTGCCAGCAGCCGCGATATTGGTGAGCAGTTCTTC. Encoded protein: CASSRDIGEQFF. The chain is built from TRBV6-5 and TRBJ2-1; D is uncertain. Trimming shortened V by 6 bases and J by 9 bases, and 12 bases separated the two germline ends. Germline CDR1 reads MNHEY; CDR2 reads SVGAGI. There are 12 residues in the CDR3.

The chain is built from TRBV6-5 and TRBJ1-1, with D unclear. CDR3 length: 12 residues. V was clipped by 8 bases and J by 3 bases, with 10 bases between them. Germline values: CDR1 MNHEY, CDR2 SVGAGI. The CDR3 coding sequence is TGTGCCAGCGGGGTGGGAGACACTGAAGCTTTCTTT. It specifies CASGVGDTEAFF.

This rearrangement joins TRBV4-1 to TRBJ2-7; 7 bases align to TRBD1. Germline trimming cut 0 bases from V and 0 bases from J; bases unmatched to any gene: 5. The CDR3 totals 16 residues. Germline CDR1 reads MGHRA; CDR2 reads YSYEKL. DNA for the CDR3: TGCGCCAGCAGCCAAGATTTCCCAGGGGGCTCCTACGAGCAGTACTTC. Translation: CASSQDFPGGSYEQYF.

DNA of the CDR3: TGTGCCAGCAGCTTAGCCCTTTGGAGTAGCACAGATACGCAGTATTTT. Its protein product is CASSLALWSSTDTQYF. J is TRBJ2-3 and V is TRBV11-3; D gene unclear. Trimming took 1 base from V and 0 from J, leaving 11 bases between them. Per the germline V gene, CDR1 is SGHNT and CDR2 is YENEEA. There are 16 residues in the CDR3.

The chain combines TRBV7-3 with TRBJ2-3; D unresolved. Germline V lookup: CDR1 SGHTA, CDR2 FQGTGA. CDR3 length equals 15 residues. The germline V and J ends were trimmed by 0 bases and 3 bases, with 10 bases remaining between them. CDR3 DNA sequence: TGTGCCAGCAGCTTAACCCGAGCCTGGACAGATACGCAGTATTTT. This encodes CASSLTRAWTDTQYF.

The chain is built from TRBV11-3 and TRBJ1-1, with D possibly matching TRBD1 (6 bases). Germline CDR1 reads SGHNT; CDR2 reads YENEEA. Trimming left V 4 bases short and J 5 bases short, with 17 bases between. The CDR3 is 15 residues long. Here the CDR3 reads CASSSRTAVLTEAFF. CDR3 DNA sequence: TGTGCCAGCAGCTCCAGGACAGCTGTGTTAACTGAAGCTTTCTTT. Variable domain in full (rest from reference TRBV11-3 and TRBJ1-1): EAGVVQSPRYKIIEKKQPVAFWCNPISGHNTLYWYLQNLGQGPELLIRYENEEAVDDSQLPKDRFSAERLKGVDSTLKIQPAELGDSAVYLCASSSRTAVLTEAFFGQGTRLTVV.

This chain's CDR3 is CASSSGGAAYEQYF. The CDR3 nucleotides read TGTGCCAGCAGCTCCGGAGGGGCGGCCTACGAGCAGTACTTC. This sequence joins TRBV11-2 and TRBJ2-7; tentative D call: TRBD2 (6 bases). The CDR3 has 14 amino acids. The ends were cut back, 4 bases at V and 2 bases at J, with 12 bases in the middle. Per the germline V gene, CDR1 is SGHAT and CDR2 is FQNNGV.

This chain uses TRBV19 with TRBJ1-1, with TRBD1 matching over 9 bases. The junction had 6 bases not matched to a gene; V was cut back by 4 bases and J by 3 bases. Germline V lookup: CDR1 LNHDA, CDR2 SQIVND (reference sequence). The CDR3 length is 15 residues. The chain's CDR3 is CASSTTGGAYTEAFF. The DNA of the CDR3 is TGTGCCAGTAGTACCACAGGGGGCGCGTACACTGAAGCTTTCTTT.

This clone was counted a single time. This sequence joins TRBV5-1 and TRBJ1-6; a weak D match, TRBD1 (6 bases). The CDR3 is 15 amino acids. Trimming took 3 bases from V and 7 from J, leaving 14 bases between them. Germline assignment: CDR1 SGHRS and CDR2 YFSETQ. In DNA form, the CDR3 reads TGCGCCAGCAGCTGGACCACAGGGAGCAATTCACCCCTCCACTTT. Its protein product is CASSWTTGSNSPLHF.

The table lists this clone with a few counts. This rearrangement joins TRBV2 to TRBJ2-1; 8 nucleotides match TRBD2. The CDR3 covers 16 residues. Per the germline V gene, CDR1 is SNHLY and CDR2 is FYNNEI. Unmatched junction bases numbered 9, after V lost 6 bases and J lost 2 bases. The CDR3 DNA follows: TGTGCCAGCAGGGCCCGGGAGGGAGGTACCTACAATGAGCAGTTCTTC. It is translated as CASRAREGGTYNEQFF.

V gene TRBV7-9 combines with J gene TRBJ1-1, with D perhaps matching TRBD1 (6 bases). V was cut by 3 bases and J by 0 bases, with 14 bases left in between. The CDR3 is made up of 16 amino acids. Germline V lookup: CDR1 SEHNR, CDR2 FQNEAQ (reference sequence). This chain's CDR3 is CASSFWGLEMNTEAFF. The CDR3 nucleotides are TGTGCCAGCAGCTTTTGGGGGCTGGAGATGAACACTGAAGCTTTCTTT.

The J gene is TRBJ2-7, the V gene TRBV6-5; D remains ambiguous. The CDR3 runs 14 residues. V was pared by 2 bases and J by 1 base, with 9 bases between. The germline CDR1 and CDR2 sequences are MNHEY and SVGAGI. The CDR3 sequence: CASSYHASSYEQYF. In DNA, the CDR3 is TGTGCCAGCAGTTACCACGCTAGTTCCTACGAGCAGTACTTC.

The J gene is TRBJ1-2, the V gene TRBV7-9; D unclear. Germline assignment: CDR1 SEHNR and CDR2 FQNEAQ (reference sequence). V lost 1 base and J lost 4, with 13 bases in between. The CDR3 is 15 residues long. CDR3 bases: TGTGCCAGCAGCTTAGATTGGGGTCCCTCCTATGGCTACACCTTC. The encoded protein is CASSLDWGPSYGYTF. Drawing the rest from reference TRBV7-9 and TRBJ1-2, the complete variable domain is DTGVSQNPRHKITKRGQNVTFRCDPISEHNRLYWYRQTLGQGPEFLTYFQNEAQLEKSRLLSDRFSAERPKGSFSTLEIQRTEQGDSAMYLCASSLDWGPSYGYTFGSGTRLTVV.

This clone showed up just a few times. This chain connects TRBV6-6 to TRBJ1-5; TRBD1 aligns across 9 bases. After removal of 11 bases from V and 3 bases from J, the junction contained 8 bases not matched to a gene. There are 14 residues in the CDR3. The V gene's germline CDR1 is MNHNY and CDR2 SVGAGI (reference sequence). CDR3 region: CASDRGLPNQPQHF. The CDR3 DNA reads as TGTGCCTCGGACAGGGGACTTCCCAATCAGCCCCAGCATTTT.

In nucleotides, the CDR3 is TGTGCCAGCAGCAGACGGGACACGAACACTGAAGCTTTCTTT. The encoded protein is CASSRRDTNTEAFF. This sequence joins TRBV14 and TRBJ1-1, with D possibly being TRBD1 (6 bases). V was shortened by 5 bases and J by 1 base, with 11 bases between the two germline ends. Per the germline V gene, CDR1 is SGHDN and CDR2 is FVKESK. The CDR3 length is 14 residues.